This T cell receptor beta chain was captured by sequencing in a study of cytomegalovirus exposure and HLA in healthy donors. Study observations and caveats: In an earlier analysis, most TCR beta V segments were productive about 90% or about 30% of the time. There were about 160 TCR beta chains listed as cytomegalovirus-associated.

Both 60 Vbeta primers and 13 Jbeta primers went into the PCR. The protocol was immunoSEQ multiplex PCR, while the TCRdb copy is restricted to in-frame clones and leaves out a portion. Here the sample table reports roughly 80,000 clones. CDR3 size: 16 residues. Germline-derived CDR1 and CDR2 are MNHEY and SVGAGI. V lost 0 bases and J lost 4; bases outside the gene matches: 6. Note on this clone: The antigen is undetermined.

V is TRBV6-5 and J is TRBJ1-3; the match to TRBD1 covers 7 bases. The source material was PBMCs. The receptor's source is a woman aged 25-40 years in good health and CMV-seronegative. The CDR3 here is CASSYSMSGGGNTIYF. As DNA, the CDR3 is TGTGCCAGCAGTTACTCGATGTCAGGGGGAGGAAACACCATATATTTT.